These T cell receptor beta chains were read from a single sample in a study of control samples from healthy donors and cancer patients. Clones were read by immunoSEQ multiplex PCR, and TCRdb kept only the in-frame ones, dropping some. The sample consists of under 90,000 clones, 80% to 95% of them appearing once. Sequenced material: blood. These receptors all come from a woman aged 55-70 years in good health. Both conserved end residues are part of each CDR3. Each record gives: V gene, D gene, clone size, J gene, CDR3 protein, CDR3 DNA. The D gene is left open where the match is weak. Only some rows state a clone size, as once, few, many or a class for expanded clones.

V gene: TRBV29-1; D gene: TRBD1; clone size: .; J gene: TRBJ1-1; CDR3 protein: CSVEGTGNTEAFF; CDR3 DNA: TGCAGCGTTGAGGGGACAGGGAACACTGAAGCTTTCTTT
V gene: TRBV20-1; D gene: .; clone size: .; J gene: TRBJ2-7; CDR3 protein: CSASATPKQYF; CDR3 DNA: TGCAGTGCTAGCGCGACTCCAAAGCAGTACTTC
V gene: TRBV5-1; D gene: .; clone size: few; J gene: TRBJ1-2; CDR3 protein: CASSPGGYGYTF; CDR3 DNA: TGCGCCAGCAGCCCCGGGGGGTATGGCTACACCTTC
V gene: TRBV21-1; D gene: .; clone size: .; J gene: TRBJ2-2; CDR3 protein: CASSTQEGDTGELFF; CDR3 DNA: TGTGCCAGCAGCACTCAGGAGGGGGACACCGGGGAGCTGTTTTTT
V gene: TRBV6-5; D gene: .; clone size: .; J gene: TRBJ2-1; CDR3 protein: CASSYRDETYNEQFF; CDR3 DNA: TGTGCCAGCAGTTACCGGGACGAAACCTACAATGAGCAGTTCTTC
V gene: TRBV25-1; D gene: .; clone size: .; J gene: TRBJ1-6; CDR3 protein: CASSDGFGNSPLHF; CDR3 DNA: TGTGCCAGCAGTGACGGGTTTGGCAATTCACCCCTCCACTTT
V gene: TRBV28; D gene: TRBD2; clone size: .; J gene: TRBJ2-3; CDR3 protein: CASSFGTSGNGTDTQYF; CDR3 DNA: TGTGCCAGCAGTTTTGGGACTAGCGGGAACGGCACAGATACGCAGTATTTT
V gene: TRBV27; D gene: .; clone size: .; J gene: TRBJ2-6; CDR3 protein: CASSSSVGANVLTF; CDR3 DNA: TGTGCCAGCAGTTCCTCCGTTGGGGCCAACGTCCTGACTTTC
V gene: TRBV30; D gene: .; clone size: .; J gene: TRBJ1-5; CDR3 protein: CAWSATSRRVPQHF; CDR3 DNA: TGTGCCTGGAGTGCGACCTCGCGGAGGGTGCCCCAGCATTTT
V gene: TRBV4-1; D gene: TRBD2; clone size: .; J gene: TRBJ2-5; CDR3 protein: CASSHGSSGRVQETQYF; CDR3 DNA: TGCGCCAGCAGCCATGGCTCTAGCGGGAGGGTCCAAGAGACCCAGTACTTC
V gene: TRBV29-1; D gene: TRBD1; clone size: once; J gene: TRBJ1-2; CDR3 protein: CSVGPGTGYGYTF; CDR3 DNA: TGCAGCGTTGGTCCAGGGACAGGGTATGGCTACACCTTC
V gene: TRBV9; D gene: .; clone size: .; J gene: TRBJ2-7; CDR3 protein: CASSVESFWDEQYF; CDR3 DNA: TGTGCCAGCAGCGTAGAATCTTTTTGGGACGAGCAGTACTTC
V gene: TRBV28; D gene: TRBD1; clone size: .; J gene: TRBJ1-1; CDR3 protein: CASSTIGGVKNTEAFF; CDR3 DNA: TGTGCCAGCAGCACGATAGGGGGCGTAAAGAACACTGAAGCTTTCTTT
V gene: TRBV5-1; D gene: .; clone size: .; J gene: TRBJ1-5; CDR3 protein: CASSLDGPGKSNQPQHF; CDR3 DNA: TGCGCCAGCAGCTTGGATGGGCCGGGGAAGAGCAATCAGCCCCAGCATTTT
V gene: TRBV5-4; D gene: .; clone size: .; J gene: TRBJ1-1; CDR3 protein: CASSSRASWDTEAFF; CDR3 DNA: TGTGCCAGCAGCTCCCGGGCTTCCTGGGACACTGAAGCTTTCTTT
V gene: TRBV6-2/TRBV6-3; D gene: .; clone size: .; J gene: TRBJ2-2; CDR3 protein: CASSYSEAGHTGELFF; CDR3 DNA: TGTGCCAGCAGTTACTCGGAGGCGGGGCACACCGGGGAGCTGTTTTTT
V gene: TRBV6-5; D gene: .; clone size: .; J gene: TRBJ2-7; CDR3 protein: CASSSIHEQYF; CDR3 DNA: TGTGCCAGCAGTTCCATCCACGAGCAGTACTTC
V gene: TRBV9; D gene: .; clone size: once; J gene: TRBJ2-1; CDR3 protein: CASSVSSRRDNEQFF; CDR3 DNA: TGTGCCAGCAGCGTATCAAGCCGAAGAGACAATGAGCAGTTCTTC
V gene: TRBV7-9; D gene: .; clone size: .; J gene: TRBJ2-5; CDR3 protein: CASRSGASGTQYF; CDR3 DNA: TGTGCCAGCAGATCCGGGGCTTCGGGGACCCAGTACTTC
V gene: TRBV7-9; D gene: .; clone size: .; J gene: TRBJ1-3; CDR3 protein: CASSRDRANTIYF; CDR3 DNA: TGTGCCAGCAGCAGAGACCGGGCAAACACCATATATTTT
V gene: TRBV6-5; D gene: TRBD2; clone size: .; J gene: TRBJ2-1; CDR3 protein: CASSYLAGVINEQFF; CDR3 DNA: TGTGCCAGCAGTTACTTAGCGGGAGTTATTAATGAGCAGTTCTTC
V gene: TRBV19; D gene: .; clone size: once; J gene: TRBJ2-7; CDR3 protein: CASAWARDYEQYF; CDR3 DNA: TGTGCCAGCGCCTGGGCCAGGGACTACGAGCAGTACTTC
V gene: TRBV7-9; D gene: TRBD1; clone size: few; J gene: TRBJ1-3; CDR3 protein: CASSFSGQGAGNTIYF; CDR3 DNA: TGTGCCAGCAGCTTCTCGGGACAGGGGGCGGGAAACACCATATATTTT
V gene: TRBV6-5; D gene: .; clone size: .; J gene: TRBJ1-1; CDR3 protein: CASSQGSTEAFF; CDR3 DNA: TGTGCCAGCTCACAGGGTTCGACTGAAGCTTTCTTT
V gene: TRBV24-1; D gene: TRBD1; clone size: once; J gene: TRBJ1-2; CDR3 protein: CATSDTRQGYNYGYTF; CDR3 DNA: TGTGCCACCAGTGATACGCGACAGGGTTACAACTATGGCTACACCTTC
V gene: TRBV30; D gene: .; clone size: .; J gene: TRBJ1-3; CDR3 protein: CAWSAVSGNTIYF; CDR3 DNA: TGTGCCTGGAGTGCAGTCTCTGGAAACACCATATATTTT
V gene: TRBV5-6; D gene: TRBD1; clone size: .; J gene: TRBJ1-2; CDR3 protein: CASSFSQGARYGYTF; CDR3 DNA: TGTGCCAGCAGCTTCTCTCAGGGGGCTCGATATGGCTACACCTTC
V gene: TRBV11-2; D gene: .; clone size: once; J gene: TRBJ1-2; CDR3 protein: CASSLGYRDGYTF; CDR3 DNA: TGTGCCAGCAGCTTAGGATACAGGGATGGCTACACCTTC
V gene: TRBV19; D gene: .; clone size: .; J gene: TRBJ1-1; CDR3 protein: CASSISISGQKAFF; CDR3 DNA: TGTGCCAGTAGTATATCGATTTCCGGTCAGAAGGCTTTCTTT
V gene: TRBV6-6; D gene: .; clone size: once; J gene: TRBJ1-5; CDR3 protein: CASSYGLYSNQPQHF; CDR3 DNA: TGTGCCAGCAGTTACGGGCTTTATAGCAATCAGCCCCAGCATTTT
V gene: TRBV30; D gene: .; clone size: once; J gene: TRBJ1-1; CDR3 protein: CAWSVGTQGSAAFF; CDR3 DNA: TGTGCCTGGAGTGTAGGGACACAGGGATCCGCGGCTTTCTTT
V gene: TRBV7-3; D gene: .; clone size: once; J gene: TRBJ1-1; CDR3 protein: CASSSQENTEAFF; CDR3 DNA: TGTGCCAGCAGCTCACAGGAGAACACTGAAGCTTTCTTT
V gene: TRBV19; D gene: TRBD1; clone size: few; J gene: TRBJ2-7; CDR3 protein: CASGVQGASEQYF; CDR3 DNA: TGTGCCAGTGGTGTACAGGGGGCGAGCGAGCAGTACTTC
V gene: TRBV9; D gene: .; clone size: .; J gene: TRBJ2-3; CDR3 protein: CASSPTSNGPGYTDTQYF; CDR3 DNA: TGTGCCAGCAGTCCCACATCCAACGGACCGGGGTATACAGATACGCAGTATTTT
V gene: TRBV6-6; D gene: .; clone size: .; J gene: TRBJ1-1; CDR3 protein: CASSYQNTEAFF; CDR3 DNA: TGTGCCAGCAGTTACCAGAACACTGAAGCTTTCTTT
V gene: TRBV3-1/TRBV3-2; D gene: TRBD1; clone size: .; J gene: TRBJ1-6; CDR3 protein: CASSQAGGNSPLHF; CDR3 DNA: TGTGCCAGCAGCCAAGCAGGGGGTAATTCACCCCTCCACTTT
V gene: TRBV7-6; D gene: .; clone size: .; J gene: TRBJ1-6; CDR3 protein: CASSPEGPPGSPLHF; CDR3 DNA: TGTGCCAGCAGCCCGGAAGGGCCGCCCGGTTCACCCCTCCACTTT
V gene: TRBV11-2; D gene: .; clone size: .; J gene: TRBJ1-1; CDR3 protein: CASGIRGFEAFF; CDR3 DNA: TGTGCCAGCGGTATACGGGGATTTGAAGCTTTCTTT
V gene: TRBV6-1; D gene: .; clone size: once; J gene: TRBJ1-1; CDR3 protein: CASSERGMNTEAFF; CDR3 DNA: TGTGCCAGCAGTGAGCGGGGAATGAACACTGAAGCTTTCTTT
V gene: TRBV5-4; D gene: .; clone size: once; J gene: TRBJ1-1; CDR3 protein: CASSLARTEAFF; CDR3 DNA: TGTGCCAGCAGCTTGGCCCGGACTGAAGCTTTCTTT
V gene: TRBV29-1; D gene: TRBD1; clone size: .; J gene: TRBJ1-2; CDR3 protein: CSVRQGTDWGYTF; CDR3 DNA: TGCAGCGTTAGACAGGGGACGGACTGGGGCTACACCTTC
V gene: TRBV28; D gene: TRBD1; clone size: .; J gene: TRBJ1-1; CDR3 protein: CASSRGGQGMNTEAFF; CDR3 DNA: TGTGCCAGCAGTCGGGGAGGACAGGGGATGAACACTGAAGCTTTCTTT
V gene: TRBV7-8; D gene: .; clone size: .; J gene: TRBJ1-1; CDR3 protein: CASSPTGRLNTEAFF; CDR3 DNA: TGTGCCAGCAGCCCGACGGGACGGTTGAACACTGAAGCTTTCTTT
V gene: TRBV29-1; D gene: .; clone size: once; J gene: TRBJ1-5; CDR3 protein: CSVIGGPNQPQHF; CDR3 DNA: TGCAGCGTTATAGGGGGACCGAATCAGCCCCAGCATTTT
V gene: TRBV19; D gene: .; clone size: .; J gene: TRBJ2-3; CDR3 protein: CASSIPFSPSADTQYF; CDR3 DNA: TGTGCCAGTAGTATTCCTTTTTCGCCTAGCGCAGATACGCAGTATTTT
V gene: TRBV29-1; D gene: .; clone size: few; J gene: TRBJ2-1; CDR3 protein: CSVRGQSDNEQFF; CDR3 DNA: TGCAGCGTGCGGGGACAGTCCGACAATGAGCAGTTCTTC
V gene: TRBV4-1; D gene: TRBD1; clone size: .; J gene: TRBJ1-3; CDR3 protein: CASSHPTGGGNTIYF; CDR3 DNA: TGCGCCAGCAGCCACCCTACAGGGGGAGGAAACACCATATATTTT
V gene: TRBV28; D gene: .; clone size: .; J gene: TRBJ2-7; CDR3 protein: CASSLGYGGNNEQYF; CDR3 DNA: TGTGCCAGCAGTTTAGGGTATGGCGGGAACAACGAGCAGTACTTC
V gene: TRBV29-1; D gene: .; clone size: .; J gene: TRBJ2-1; CDR3 protein: CSVIVSYNEQFF; CDR3 DNA: TGCAGCGTTATCGTCTCCTACAATGAGCAGTTCTTC
V gene: TRBV19; D gene: .; clone size: .; J gene: TRBJ1-1; CDR3 protein: CATVRGGIRDTEAFF; CDR3 DNA: TGTGCCACAGTAAGGGGAGGTATTCGGGACACTGAAGCTTTCTTT
V gene: TRBV28; D gene: .; clone size: once; J gene: TRBJ2-7; CDR3 protein: CASERTGLYEQYF; CDR3 DNA: TGTGCCAGCGAAAGGACGGGACTTTACGAGCAGTACTTC
V gene: TRBV7-9; D gene: TRBD2; clone size: .; J gene: TRBJ2-1; CDR3 protein: CASSLVGGRVYNEQFF; CDR3 DNA: TGTGCCAGCAGCTTAGTAGGCGGGAGAGTGTATAATGAGCAGTTCTTC
V gene: TRBV6-5; D gene: .; clone size: .; J gene: TRBJ1-1; CDR3 protein: CASSFHNSGPTEAFF; CDR3 DNA: TGTGCCAGCAGTTTCCATAATTCAGGGCCCACTGAAGCTTTCTTT
V gene: TRBV5-8; D gene: .; clone size: few; J gene: TRBJ1-1; CDR3 protein: CASSLSGRVTEAFF; CDR3 DNA: TGTGCCAGCAGCTTGTCGGGCAGGGTAACTGAAGCTTTCTTT
V gene: TRBV7-3; D gene: TRBD1; clone size: .; J gene: TRBJ2-3; CDR3 protein: CASSSGQMEADTQYF; CDR3 DNA: TGTGCCAGCAGCTCGGGACAGATGGAGGCAGATACGCAGTATTTT
V gene: TRBV11-2; D gene: TRBD1; clone size: .; J gene: TRBJ2-1; CDR3 protein: CASSPDRGLYNEQFF; CDR3 DNA: TGTGCCAGCAGCCCGGACAGGGGGCTTTACAATGAGCAGTTCTTC
V gene: TRBV21-1; D gene: .; clone size: .; J gene: TRBJ2-1; CDR3 protein: CASSKVGQGYYNEQFF; CDR3 DNA: TGTGCCAGCAGCAAAGTGGGACAGGGCTACTACAATGAGCAGTTCTTC
V gene: TRBV7-2; D gene: .; clone size: .; J gene: TRBJ1-4; CDR3 protein: CASSLSGGWSGKLFF; CDR3 DNA: TGTGCCAGCAGCTTAAGTGGGGGCTGGAGTGGAAAACTGTTTTTT
V gene: TRBV5-4; D gene: TRBD2; clone size: .; J gene: TRBJ2-4; CDR3 protein: CASSLRTSGKNIQYF; CDR3 DNA: TGTGCCAGCAGCTTAAGGACTAGCGGGAAAAACATTCAGTACTTC